This T cell receptor beta chain came from a study of blood T cells in healthy people across ages (dated by TCRdb to about 2015). With regard to the full study: In model experiments, roughly one uniquely barcoded TCR beta cDNA molecule per two T cells was captured by template switching. Using deep sequencing normalized with unique cDNA molecular identifiers, the study measured how TCR beta repertoire diversity changes with age. Donors were grouped into four age groups: young (average about 15 years), middle-aged (39), aged (over 55) and long-lived (just over 80). To avoid experimental bias, donors of different ages were randomly spread across the sequencing lanes. The study analyzed two additional independent replicas of 1 million unique cDNA reads from the same blood draw for two donors, one aged 18 to 30 and one aged 80 or older. On the study overall, not on this receptor specifically: The percentage of naive T cells measured by flow cytometry correlated strongly with observed TCR beta diversity. Compared with the aged group, the long-lived group had more naive CD4+ T cells, fewer expanded clones and increased TCR diversity, suggesting age selection. Total diversity estimates from one million sequenced T cells were considered lower bounds and underestimates. Observed TCR beta diversity per million T cells fell roughly linearly with age, and a significant reduction was already apparent by age about 36. Because donor CMV infection status was unknown, age-related changes in expanded clonotypes were potentially confounded. Because profiling used bulk unsorted PBMCs, naive and antigen-experienced compartments could not be compared conclusively.

The donors were roughly 39 Caucasian individuals from Russia, aged 6 to 90 years, who were systemically healthy. About 9.6 milliliters of peripheral blood were collected from each donor into EDTA-treated Vacutainer tubes. Ficoll-Paque density-gradient centrifugation was used to isolate PBMCs, with at least 7 million obtained per sample. Total RNA was extracted from PBMCs with Trizol reagent, with at least 5 micrograms obtained per sample. The percentages of naive CD45RAhigh/CD27high T cells were determined by flow cytometry on a PBMC aliquot from every donor. Many counts were recorded for this clonotype. Its antigen is unknown. No per-base quality is available; no much larger clone lies one base away. Library prep was done by 5' RACE. Sequenced on an Illumina HiSeq 2500. A second PCR of about 6 to 12 cycles was performed with a sample-barcoded 5' primer and a J-beta primer mix. A unique molecular identifier was introduced onto each TCR beta cDNA molecule by a template-switch 5' adaptor carrying 12 random nucleotides. Each sample yielded at least 3 million CDR3-containing paired-end reads. The Mint cDNA synthesis kit, primed by a TRBC-specific oligonucleotide, was used to synthesize first-strand cDNA from all RNA. After uracil-DNA glycosylase treatment, a first 18-cycle PCR used universal primers M1SS and BC2_uni_R on all cDNA. The original pipeline was this. For normalization, 1 million high-quality reads, each with a distinct molecular identifier, were randomly selected from each sample. Instead of being binned into consensus sequences, reads with shared molecular identifiers were discarded. MiTCR, with a Q25 quality threshold and the strictest error-elimination algorithm, was used for CDR3 identification, clonotype clustering and error correction. A nonparametric unseen species model using Euler transformation provided a lower-bound estimate of total TCR beta diversity. TCRdb trimmed the raw reads at Q25, called clones with MiXCR and kept productive beta chains. Each CDR3 protein appears once, grouped with its most common genes and DNA. TCRdb's processing, not the authors' own work, is the source of the V and J calls. The sample table records 790,000 or so distinct CDR3 sequences; approximately 53% of these occur just once. The ten biggest clones cover 20% to 30% of the sample.

The CDR3 starts with the cysteine, ends with the phenylalanine, and has 15 residues. CDR3 DNA only is kept here, 45 bases in frame from base 1. Per the germline V gene, LGHNA is the CDR1 and YSLEER is the CDR2. V loses 1 base of germline sequence and J loses 2 bases, and the interval between the two ends is 11 bases. The sequencing sample was made of blood. This TCR was recovered from a middle-aged man in good health. The sequence links TRBV4-3 to TRBJ1-2, and TRBD1 may be the D gene, going by 6 matching bases. The CDR3 amino acid sequence is: CASSQVVGGNYGYTF. The DNA is as follows: TGCGCCAGCAGCCAAGTAGTGGGGGGCAACTATGGCTACACCTTC.